These 18 T cell receptor beta chains share one sample of origin, sequenced in a study of blood T cell repertoires in COVID-19. Some clones are missing from TCRdb's copy, which holds only in-frame ones; the method was immunoSEQ multiplex PCR. The sample shows 180,000 or so clones, about 90% of them seen only once. The specimen sequenced was peripheral blood. The receptors were sampled from a man aged 45-65 years with acute or convalescent COVID-19.

This clone was seen a few times. The chain uses TRBV11-2 and TRBJ2-7; TRBD2 might be the D (5 bases). V lost 1 base and J 2 bases, leaving 15 bases between the germline ends. The germline V gene encodes CDR1 SGHAT and CDR2 FQNNGV. The CDR3 loop spans 16 amino acids. The CDR3 sequence: CASSLVVASPTYEQYV. The CDR3 region has the DNA TGTGCCAGCAGCTTAGTAGTAGCGAGTCCGACCTACGAGCAGTACGTC.

This chain links TRBV27 with TRBJ2-1, with D possibly matching TRBD1 (5 bases). This CDR3 comprises 13 residues. Per the germline V gene, CDR1 is MNHEY and CDR2 is SMNVEV (reference sequence). The V gene lost 2 bases and the J gene lost 4 bases, with 6 bases spanning the gap. CDR3 sequence: CASSLRGYNEQFF. For the CDR3, the DNA is TGTGCCAGCAGTTTAAGGGGTTACAATGAGCAGTTCTTC.

The chain employs TRBV9 and TRBJ1-6; TRBD1 is a possible D gene (5 bases). The CDR3 loop spans 15 amino acids. In germline, CDR1 is SGDLS, CDR2 YYNGEE. Trimming took off 4 bases at V and 4 bases at J, with 12 bases between the two ends. The CDR3, as DNA: TGTGCCAGCAGCCTAGAGGACACATATAATTCACCCCTCCACTTT. It is translated as CASSLEDTYNSPLHF.

As concerns this clone: Other DNA sequences in the same sample also yield this CDR3. The chain couples TRBV10-1 to TRBJ2-2; 7 bases agree with TRBD1. The CDR3 is made up of 15 amino acids. With V trimmed by 3 bases and J by 0 bases, 1 base remained unmatched. Germline V CDR1 and CDR2: WNHNN, SYGVQD (reference sequence). The CDR3 coding sequence is TGCGCCAGCAGTGAAGGGACAGCGAACACCGGGGAGCTGTTTTTT. This translates into CASSEGTANTGELFF.

The rearrangement uses TRBV7-7 and TRBJ2-5; 8 bases align to TRBD2. This CDR3 has 15 amino acids. V shed 5 bases and J 0 bases; nucleotides not matched to a gene: 5. From germline, CDR1 is SSHAT and CDR2 FNYEAQ (reference sequence). The CDR3 loop is CASSTSSGNQETQYF. The CDR3 coding sequence is TGTGCCAGCAGCACCAGTAGCGGGAACCAAGAGACCCAGTACTTC.

This rearrangement joins TRBV11-2 to TRBJ1-5; D is possibly TRBD1 (5 bases). The CDR3 runs to 15 residues. Germline values: CDR1 SGHAT, CDR2 FQNNGV. The V end was cut by 1 base, the J end by 9 bases, with 16 bases between. CDR3 loop: CASSLGGARGGPQHF. CDR3 nucleotides: TGTGCCAGCAGCTTAGGCGGGGCTCGTGGGGGGCCCCAGCATTTT.

This chain joins TRBV15 and TRBJ2-3, with 8 nucleotides matching TRBD1. CDR1 is LNHNV and CDR2 is YYDKDF in the germline V gene (reference sequence). CDR3 length equals 17 residues. J was trimmed by 3 bases and V by 1 base; bases with no gene match: 9. CDR3 nucleotide sequence: TGTGCCACCAGCAGAGGCCCAGGGGGCGCCCCGACAGATACGCAGTATTTT. It codes for CATSRGPGGAPTDTQYF.

The V gene is TRBV1, the J gene TRBJ2-2; TRBD2 was called by the table and not checked on the DNA. TRBV1 is a listed pseudogene. The CDR3 contains 14 residues. CDR3 amino acids: CTSSQDRGGGELFF. DNA of the CDR3: TGCACCAGCAGCCAAGATCGGGGGGGCGGGGAGCTGTTTTTT.

V is TRBV4-3 and J is TRBJ1-1; possible D gene TRBD1, 5 bases. CDR1 and CDR2 (germline): LGHNA, YSLEER. There are 16 residues in the CDR3. Deletions cut 0 bases from V and 3 bases from J, with 14 bases between. CDR3 loop: CASSQDARGIDTEAFF. DNA of the CDR3: TGCGCCAGCAGCCAAGATGCTCGGGGGATCGACACTGAAGCTTTCTTT.

The chain joins TRBV24-1 to TRBJ2-4; 7 bases agree with TRBD2. Germline assignment: CDR1 KGHDR and CDR2 SFDVKD. The CDR3 is made up of 16 amino acids. V shed 3 bases, J shed 3 bases, and the junction held 7 bases outside the gene matches. As DNA, the CDR3 is TGTGCCACCAGTGATCCTAGCGGCAGGGACAAAAACATTCAGTACTTC. Translated, it gives CATSDPSGRDKNIQYF.

The chain couples TRBV4-2 to TRBJ1-5; 7 nucleotides agree with TRBD1. J gave up 4 bases and V 2 bases, and 11 bases lay outside the gene matches. The CDR3 is 17 residues long. Germline-derived CDR1 and CDR2 are LGHNA and YNFKEQ. The chain's CDR3 is CASSQNTQGQRNQPQHF. As DNA, the CDR3 is TGTGCCAGCAGCCAAAACACACAGGGGCAGAGAAATCAGCCCCAGCATTTT.

The V call is TRBV21-1, the J call TRBJ1-5. TRBV21-1 is tagged as a pseudogene. This CDR3 region has 16 residues. CDR3 region: CASSKAPGLSNQPQHF. In DNA form, the CDR3 reads TGTGCCAGCAGCAAAGCCCCGGGGTTGAGCAATCAGCCCCAGCATTTT.

V and J are TRBV28 and TRBJ2-2; TRBD2 is a possible D gene (5 bases). With 4 bases removed from V and 8 bases from J, the gap between germline ends came to 8 bases. The CDR3 is 12 residues long. Germline values: CDR1 MDHEN, CDR2 SYDVKM. As DNA, the CDR3 is TGTGCCAGCAGTTCTAGCTTGGGGGAGCTGTTTTTT. Its translation: CASSSSLGELFF.

The V and J genes are TRBV10-2 and TRBJ2-5; 7 bases are a match to TRBD2. After removal of 6 bases from V and 3 bases from J, the junction contained 7 bases not matched to a gene. CDR3 length: 14 amino acids. Germline V lookup: CDR1 WSHSY, CDR2 SAAADI. The CDR3, as DNA: TGCGCCAGCAGCGGAGGCGGACTAGAAGAGACCCAGTACTTC. Its translation is CASSGGGLEETQYF.

This rearrangement joins TRBV6-5 to TRBJ2-1, with 7 nucleotides matching TRBD2. The J segment lost 7 bases and the V segment lost 7 bases, leaving 4 bases of the junction unmatched. The CDR3 spans 12 residues. Germline CDR1 and CDR2: MNHEY and SVGAGI. The CDR3 sequence: CASTGGGNEQFF. The CDR3 nucleotides are TGTGCCAGCACGGGAGGTGGGAATGAGCAGTTCTTC.

The gene calls are TRBV19 and TRBJ1-2; no clear D. V lost 5 bases to trimming and J lost 2 bases, with 12 bases between them. CDR1 is LNHDA, CDR2 SQIVND, per germline (reference sequence). The CDR3 length is 14 residues. CDR3 in DNA: TGTGCCAGTAGTTTCGCGAATATAAACTATGGCTACACCTTC. Translation: CASSFANINYGYTF.

The genes are TRBV4-2 and TRBJ2-2; 7 positions agree with TRBD1. V shed 0 bases, J shed 8 bases, and the junction held 9 bases outside the gene matches. This CDR3 region has 16 residues. Germline CDR1 LGHNA, CDR2 YNFKEQ. The CDR3 protein is CASSQDRYRGLGELFF. The CDR3 bases are TGTGCCAGCAGCCAAGATAGATACAGGGGATTAGGGGAGCTGTTTTTT.

The rearrangement uses TRBV6-6 and TRBJ2-3; 7 nucleotides match TRBD2. CDR1 and CDR2 (germline): MNHNY, SVGAGI (reference sequence). With V trimmed by 7 bases and J by 0 bases, 4 bases remained unmatched. CDR3 length: 14 residues. CDR3 loop: CASTPAGSTDTQYF. The CDR3 bases are TGTGCCAGCACCCCAGCGGGAAGCACAGATACGCAGTATTTT.